This TCR beta chain was captured by sequencing in a study of T cell responses to AZD1222 COVID-19 vaccine. Study conclusions and caveats: When two AZD1222 doses had been given, Spike-specific TCR breadth and depth rose. Epitopes outside B.1.351 and B.1.1.7 mutated regions reportedly drew nearly half of spike TCRs. The sample set comprised mostly white British donors with more females, and clonal diversity was possibly underestimated. Regions 160-218 and 743-854 held dominance among vaccine-associated CD4 TCRs, which spanned spike.

Points on this clone: Its antigen is not identified.

Clones were sequenced by immunoSEQ multiplex PCR, and TCRdb holds only the in-frame ones, with some missing. This table holds about 200,000 clones, approximately 94% found once. Trimming stripped 7 bases from V and 3 bases from J, with 13 bases between. From germline, CDR1 is MNHEY and CDR2 SVGAGI. This CDR3 contains 14 residues. The specimen was peripheral blood, collected on day 0 of MenACWY control vaccination. The receptor comes from an adult in good health. The chain joins TRBV6-5 to TRBJ1-5; D remains unclear. This CDR3 reads CASTGILVNQPQHF. CDR3 sequence (DNA): TGTGCCAGCACCGGAATATTGGTCAATCAGCCCCAGCATTTT.